One and the same sample provided the 21 T cell receptor beta chains below, sequenced in a study of T cell repertoires in cytomegalovirus infection. MiXCR, applied by TCRdb to the reads, yields one record per CDR3 protein. Of more than 250,000 distinct CDR3 sequences in the sample, around 15% were seen once. The specimen was PBMCs. Source of these receptors: a human donor in good health (CMV status not recorded). Some clones in this sample may be carry-over from other donors' samples.

This clonotype has at least ten counts. The chain recombines TRBV7-2 with TRBJ2-7; no clear D. Germline CDR1 SGHTA, CDR2 FQGNSA. Trimming stripped 5 bases from V and 4 bases from J, with 15 bases between. The CDR3 sequence is 14 residues long. The chain's CDR3 is CASSRSGSPYEQYF. CDR3 bases: TGTGCCAGCAGCCGGTCCGGCAGCCCATACGAGCAGTACTTC.

This clonotype occurred many times. The chain combines TRBV7-2 with TRBJ1-6, with D maybe TRBD1 (6 bases). From germline, CDR1 is SGHTA and CDR2 FQGNSA. The CDR3 consists of 17 residues. V shed 7 bases and J shed 0 bases, with 16 bases lying between them. In DNA, the CDR3 is TGTGCCAGCAACCTTGGGGGCCCCAGCTCCTATAATTCACCCCTCCACTTT. It translates to CASNLGGPSSYNSPLHF. Supplemented by reference TRBV7-2 and TRBJ1-6, the full variable domain reads GAGVSQSPSNKVTEKGKDVELRCDPISGHTALYWYRQSLGQGLEFLIYFQGNSAPDKSGLPSDRFSAERTGGSVSTLTIQRTQQEDSAVYLCASNLGGPSSYNSPLHFGNGTRLTVT.

This clonotype was counted many times. The chain links TRBV24-1 to TRBJ2-2; D unclear. This CDR3 is 15 amino acids long. Germline CDR1 and CDR2: KGHDR and SFDVKD. With 5 bases removed from V and 0 bases from J, the gap between germline ends came to 9 bases. CDR3 in DNA: TGTGCCACCAGTGGAATTCCCGCGAACACCGGGGAGCTGTTTTTT. This sequence encodes CATSGIPANTGELFF.

This clonotype was seen repeatedly, ten times or more. This rearrangement joins TRBV7-7 to TRBJ1-5; possible D gene TRBD1, 5 bases. Germline CDR1 SSHAT, CDR2 FNYEAQ (reference sequence). Trimming took 1 base from V and 0 from J, leaving 22 bases between them. The CDR3 is 20 residues long. The CDR3 sequence: CASSLDARIGATYSNQPQHF. DNA of the CDR3: TGTGCCAGCAGCTTAGATGCAAGGATAGGGGCGACTTATAGCAATCAGCCCCAGCATTTT.

This chain links TRBV3-1 with TRBJ2-7; no clear D. The length of the CDR3 is 13 residues. Germline V gene data show CDR1 as LGHDT and CDR2 as YNNKEL (reference sequence). V dropped 5 bases and J dropped 2 bases, with 10 bases sitting between them. CDR3 loop: CASSAHATYEQYF. The CDR3 DNA sequence: TGTGCCAGCAGCGCCCATGCGACCTACGAGCAGTACTTC.

This clonotype appeared a few times. V usage is TRBV20-1 and J usage is TRBJ1-5; 7 bases agree with TRBD1. Germline CDR1 reads DFQATT; CDR2 reads SNEGSKA (reference sequence). This CDR3 comprises 15 residues. The trim removed 4 bases at V and 4 bases at J, leaving 10 bases unmatched. CDR3 amino acids: CSATKEGAWNQPQHF. CDR3 DNA sequence: TGCAGTGCTACGAAGGAGGGGGCGTGGAATCAGCCCCAGCATTTT.

To note about this clonotype: A much larger clone is a single base away; this may be a read error. The V call is TRBV7-4, the J call TRBJ2-7; 8 bases agree with TRBD1. The CDR3 loop spans 14 amino acids. Germline V gene lookup returns CDR1 SGHVT and CDR2 SQSDAQ. This chain's CDR3 is CDSSKTGVRYEQYF. The CDR3, as DNA: TGTGACAGCAGCAAGACAGGGGTCAGATACGAGCAGTACTTC.

This clonotype has just a few counts. J is TRBJ2-2 and V is TRBV9; no clear D. The CDR3 consists of 12 residues. The V end lost 5 bases, the J end lost 8 bases, and 10 bases lay between the germline ends. Germline CDR1 reads SGDLS; CDR2 reads YYNGEE. The CDR3 loop is CASSAETGELFF. The CDR3 DNA reads TGTGCCAGCAGTGCCGAAACGGGGGAGCTGTTTTTT.

This clonotype occurred a few times. This chain links TRBV6-2 or TRBV6-3 with TRBJ2-7, with TRBD1 identical over 7 bases. Germline CDR1 reads MNHEY; CDR2 reads SVGEGT. The CDR3 is made up of 13 amino acids. V shed 3 bases and J 3 bases; nucleotides not matched to a gene: 2. DNA for the CDR3: TGTGCCAGCAGTTATACAGGGGTCTACGAGCAGTACTTC. It translates to CASSYTGVYEQYF.

This clonotype was seen repeatedly, ten times or more. The chain couples TRBV7-6 to TRBJ2-1, with D hard to call. The germline CDR1 and CDR2 sequences are SGHVS and FNYEAQ. Trimming removed 0 bases at V and 6 bases at J, with 9 bases between. CDR3 length: 14 residues. CDR3 amino acids: CASSLALGRNEQFF. The CDR3 bases are TGTGCCAGCAGCTTAGCGCTGGGTCGCAATGAGCAGTTCTTC.

This clonotype was detected ten times or more. The gene calls are TRBV11-3 and TRBJ2-7; TRBD1 might be the D (6 bases). With 5 bases removed from V and 0 bases from J, the gap between germline ends came to 8 bases. The CDR3 runs 13 residues. From germline, CDR1 is SGHNT and CDR2 YENEEA. The CDR3, as DNA: TGTGCCAGCAGCCAGGGGTCCTCCTACGAGCAGTACTTC. Translation: CASSQGSSYEQYF.

This clonotype was seen more than once but under ten times. V is TRBV29-1 and J is TRBJ1-1; 7 nucleotides align to TRBD1. This CDR3 has 13 amino acids. V lost 6 bases to trimming and J lost 9 bases; unmatched junction nucleotides: 13. Germline CDR1 is SQVTM and CDR2 is ANQGSEA. The CDR3 DNA follows: TGCAGCGTCGTGACAGGGATTGAAGATCAAGCTTTCTTT. Translation: CSVVTGIEDQAFF.

The V and J genes are TRBV6-6 and TRBJ1-1; a possible D gene is TRBD1 (5 bases). V was trimmed by 8 bases and J by 1 base, leaving 11 bases between them. Germline V gives CDR1 MNHNY, CDR2 SVGAGI (reference sequence). The length of the CDR3 is 13 residues. In DNA form, the CDR3 reads TGTGCCAGCCAACCGGGGCGGAACACTGAAGCTTTCTTT. Translation gives CASQPGRNTEAFF.

This clonotype was seen only a few times. The chain has TRBV29-1 and TRBJ2-1; possibly TRBD1 or TRBD2 for D (5 bases each). Trimming shortened V by 4 bases and J by 6 bases, and 16 bases separated the two germline ends. Looked up from germline, CDR1 is SQVTM and CDR2 is ANQGSEA. The CDR3 runs to 14 residues. The CDR3 DNA reads TGCAGCGTTGGACGGGACGGACGGTCCAATGAGCAGTTCTTC. Translation gives CSVGRDGRSNEQFF.

The V call is TRBV24-1, the J call TRBJ2-1; no clear D. The V end was cut by 4 bases, the J end by 6 bases, with 9 bases between. CDR3 length equals 13 residues. Germline CDR1 reads KGHDR; CDR2 reads SFDVKD. CDR3 residues: CATSDSSGNEQFF. The DNA of the CDR3 is TGTGCCACCAGTGACTCCTCAGGCAATGAGCAGTTCTTC.

This clonotype has ten or more counts. The CDR3 sequence: CASSPGQGADGYGYTF. CDR3 DNA sequence: TGTGCCAGCAGCCCGGGACAGGGCGCGGACGGCTATGGCTACACCTTC. The gene calls are TRBV12-3 or TRBV12-4 and TRBJ1-2; 9 bases fit TRBD1. CDR3 length equals 16 residues. With 6 bases clipped from V and 4 bases from J, the junction kept 12 bases outside the gene matches.

The chain links TRBV28 to TRBJ1-1; no clear D gene. The germline V gene encodes CDR1 MDHEN and CDR2 SYDVKM. Trimming removed 3 bases from V and 7 bases from J, with 12 bases in between. This CDR3 comprises 13 residues. For the CDR3, the DNA is TGTGCCAGCAGTTTTACCGGGGAGGTTGAAGCTTTCTTT. This encodes CASSFTGEVEAFF.

This rearrangement joins TRBV7-9 to TRBJ2-1, with D possibly matching TRBD2 (6 bases). V was shortened by 1 base and J by 15 bases, with 7 bases between the two germline ends. The CDR3 has 10 amino acids. CDR1 is SEHNR, CDR2 FQNEAQ, per germline (reference sequence). This CDR3 is CASSLVEGFF. CDR3 in DNA: TGTGCCAGCAGCTTAGTGGAGGGGTTCTTC.

This clonotype was recorded at least ten times. This sequence joins TRBV7-2 and TRBJ2-7, with 15 bases identical to TRBD2. The germline CDR1 and CDR2 sequences are SGHTA and FQGNSA. Germline trimming cut 5 bases from V and 6 bases from J; bases unmatched to any gene: 11. The CDR3 sequence is 17 residues long. The CDR3 protein is CASSAGGLAGGQGEQYF. The CDR3 nucleotides are TGTGCCAGCAGCGCAGGAGGACTAGCGGGAGGGCAAGGCGAGCAGTACTTC.

This clonotype was picked up a small number of times. This chain uses TRBV27 with TRBJ2-1; 13 bases fit TRBD2. After removal of 6 bases from V and 0 bases from J, the junction contained 11 bases not matched to a gene. The germline V gene encodes CDR1 MNHEY and CDR2 SMNVEV (reference sequence). CDR3 length: 19 amino acids. The CDR3 nucleotides read TGTGCCAGCAGATCCTCCGGACTAGCGGGAGACCTCTCCTACAATGAGCAGTTCTTC. Protein product: CASRSSGLAGDLSYNEQFF.

There are a few counts of this clonotype. J is TRBJ2-5 and V is TRBV28, with 10 nucleotides matching TRBD2. V was clipped by 2 bases and J by 5 bases; unmatched bases: 5. This CDR3 is 15 amino acids long. Germline CDR1 and CDR2: MDHEN and SYDVKM. DNA for the CDR3: TGTGCCAGCAGTTTAGAGGCTAGCGGGAGCGAGACCCAGTACTTC. It translates to CASSLEASGSETQYF. Variable domain in full (rest from reference TRBV28 and TRBJ2-5): DVKVTQSSRYLVKRTGEKVFLECVQDMDHENMFWYRQDPGLGLRLIYFSYDVKMKEKGDIPEGYSVSREKKERFSLILESASTNQTSMYLCASSLEASGSETQYFGPGTRLLVL.